In its sample, the clone carrying this T cell receptor (beta chain) was seen once. The culture paired some 200,000 irradiated violet-dye-labeled stimulators with some 200,000 CFSE-labeled responders. TCRdb's table, derived via immunoSEQ multiplex PCR, lists solely in-frame clones and lacks some. Of approximately 23,000 clones in the sample, roughly 44% are singletons; the top ten hold around 1.5%. This sample was taken from a study of graft-versus-host responses after intestinal transplantation. Trimming took 4 bases from V and 6 from J, leaving 15 bases between them. This CDR3 is built from 15 residues. The germline CDR1 and CDR2 sequences are MNHEY and SMNVEV (reference sequence).

Sequencing was performed on alloreactive CD8+ T cells from a mixed lymphocyte reaction culture, taken before transplantation. Documented subset: CFSE-low proliferating T cells sorted from roughly 6-day pre-transplant mixed lymphocyte reaction (GvH or HvG direction). V and J are TRBV27 and TRBJ1-4; possibly TRBD1 for D (5 bases). The receptor was isolated from a human patient who was an organ donor for intestinal transplantation. The CDR3 loop is CASSSREFPYEKLFF. In DNA form, the CDR3 reads TGTGCCAGCAGTTCCAGGGAGTTCCCGTATGAAAAACTGTTTTTT.